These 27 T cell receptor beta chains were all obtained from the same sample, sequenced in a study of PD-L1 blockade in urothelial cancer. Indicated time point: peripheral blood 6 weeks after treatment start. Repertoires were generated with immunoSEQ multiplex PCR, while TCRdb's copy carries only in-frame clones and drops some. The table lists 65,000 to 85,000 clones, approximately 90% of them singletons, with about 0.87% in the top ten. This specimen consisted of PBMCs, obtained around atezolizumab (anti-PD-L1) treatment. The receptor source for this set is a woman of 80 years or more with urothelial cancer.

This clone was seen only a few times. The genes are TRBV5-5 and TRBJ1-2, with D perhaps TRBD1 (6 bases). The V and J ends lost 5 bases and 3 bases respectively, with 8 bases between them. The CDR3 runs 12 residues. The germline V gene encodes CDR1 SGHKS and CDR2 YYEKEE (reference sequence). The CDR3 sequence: CASSSGDYGYTF. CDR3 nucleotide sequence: TGTGCCAGCAGTTCAGGGGACTATGGCTACACCTTC.

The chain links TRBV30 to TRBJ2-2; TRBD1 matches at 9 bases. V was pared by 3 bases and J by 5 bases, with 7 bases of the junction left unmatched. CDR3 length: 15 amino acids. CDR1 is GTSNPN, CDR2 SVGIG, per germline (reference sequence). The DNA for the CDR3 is TGTGCCTGGAGCCGGGACAGGGCCGGGACCGGGGAGCTGTTTTTT. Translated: CAWSRDRAGTGELFF.

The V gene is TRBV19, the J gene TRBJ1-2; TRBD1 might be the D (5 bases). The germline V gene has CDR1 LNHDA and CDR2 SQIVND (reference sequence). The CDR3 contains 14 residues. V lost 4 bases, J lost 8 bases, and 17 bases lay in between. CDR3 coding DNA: TGTGCCAGTAGTACCCCAATGACAGCGTCCGGCTACACCTTC. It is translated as CASSTPMTASGYTF.

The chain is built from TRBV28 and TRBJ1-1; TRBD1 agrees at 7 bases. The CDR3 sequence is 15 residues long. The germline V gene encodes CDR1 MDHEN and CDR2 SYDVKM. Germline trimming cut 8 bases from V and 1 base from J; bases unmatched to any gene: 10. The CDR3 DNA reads TGTGCCAGCTACCGACAGGGCCTAAGGAACACTGAAGCTTTCTTT. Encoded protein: CASYRQGLRNTEAFF.

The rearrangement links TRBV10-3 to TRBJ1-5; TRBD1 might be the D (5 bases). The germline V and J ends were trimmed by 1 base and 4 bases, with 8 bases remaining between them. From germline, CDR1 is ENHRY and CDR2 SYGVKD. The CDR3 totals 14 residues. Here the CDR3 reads CAISELQENQPQHF. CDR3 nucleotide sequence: TGTGCCATCAGTGAGTTACAGGAGAATCAGCCCCAGCATTTT.

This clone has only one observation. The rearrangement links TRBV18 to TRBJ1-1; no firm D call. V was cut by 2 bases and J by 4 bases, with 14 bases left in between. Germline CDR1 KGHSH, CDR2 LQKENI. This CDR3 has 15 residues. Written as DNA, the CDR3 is TGTGCCAGCTCACCATCCCGACATGTTCGCACTGAAGCTTTCTTT. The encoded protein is CASSPSRHVRTEAFF. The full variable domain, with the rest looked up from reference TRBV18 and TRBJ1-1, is NAGVMQNPRHLVRRRGQEARLRCSPMKGHSHVYWYRQLPEEGLKFMVYLQKENIIDESGMPKERFSAEFPKEGPSILRIQQVVRGDSAAYFCASSPSRHVRTEAFFGQGTRLTVV.

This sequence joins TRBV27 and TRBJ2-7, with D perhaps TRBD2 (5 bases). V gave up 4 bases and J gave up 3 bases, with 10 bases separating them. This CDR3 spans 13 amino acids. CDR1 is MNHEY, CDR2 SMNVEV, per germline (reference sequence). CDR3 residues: CASSSPGGYEQYF. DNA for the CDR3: TGTGCCAGCAGTTCGCCTGGAGGCTACGAGCAGTACTTC.

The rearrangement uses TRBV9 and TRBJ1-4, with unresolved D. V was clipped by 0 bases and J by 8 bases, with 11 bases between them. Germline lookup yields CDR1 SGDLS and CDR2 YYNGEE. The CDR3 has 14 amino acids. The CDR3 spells CASSVEVTGEKLFF. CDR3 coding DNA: TGTGCCAGCAGCGTAGAGGTAACGGGGGAAAAACTGTTTTTT.

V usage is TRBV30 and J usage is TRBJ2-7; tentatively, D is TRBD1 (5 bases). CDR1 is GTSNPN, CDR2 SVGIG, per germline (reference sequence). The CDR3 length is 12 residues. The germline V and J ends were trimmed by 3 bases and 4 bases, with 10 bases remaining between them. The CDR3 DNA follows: TGTGCCTGGAGCTCAGGGTTTTACGAGCAGTACTTC. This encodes CAWSSGFYEQYF.

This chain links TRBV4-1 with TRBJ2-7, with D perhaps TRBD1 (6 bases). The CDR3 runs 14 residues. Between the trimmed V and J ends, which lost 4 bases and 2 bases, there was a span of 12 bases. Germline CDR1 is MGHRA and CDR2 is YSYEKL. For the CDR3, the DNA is TGCGCCAGCAGCCTCCGGGACAACACCTACGAGCAGTACTTC. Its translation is CASSLRDNTYEQYF.

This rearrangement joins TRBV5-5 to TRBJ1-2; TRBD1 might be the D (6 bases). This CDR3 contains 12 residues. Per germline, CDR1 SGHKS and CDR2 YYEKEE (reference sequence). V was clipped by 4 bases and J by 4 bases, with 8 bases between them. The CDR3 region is CASSQGLYGYTF. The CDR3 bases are TGTGCCAGCAGCCAGGGGCTCTATGGCTACACCTTC.

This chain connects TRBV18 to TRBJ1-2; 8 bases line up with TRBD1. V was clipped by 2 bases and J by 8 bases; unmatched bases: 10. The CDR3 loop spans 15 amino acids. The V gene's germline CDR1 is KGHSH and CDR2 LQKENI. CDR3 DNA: TGTGCCAGCTCACCAGGGGGGCAGGGGGCGGACGGCTACACCTTC. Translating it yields CASSPGGQGADGYTF.

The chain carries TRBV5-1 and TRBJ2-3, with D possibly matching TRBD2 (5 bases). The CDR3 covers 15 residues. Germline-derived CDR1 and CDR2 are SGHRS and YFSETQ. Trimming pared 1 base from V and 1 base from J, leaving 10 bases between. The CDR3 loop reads CASSLWGDGTDTQYF. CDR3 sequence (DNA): TGCGCCAGCAGCTTGTGGGGAGATGGCACAGATACGCAGTATTTT.

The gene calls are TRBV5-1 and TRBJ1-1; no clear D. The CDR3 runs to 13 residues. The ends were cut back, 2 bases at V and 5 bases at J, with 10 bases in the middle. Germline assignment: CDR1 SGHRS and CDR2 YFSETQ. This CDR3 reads CASSLDAGTEAFF. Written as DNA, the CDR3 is TGCGCCAGCAGCTTAGACGCAGGAACTGAAGCTTTCTTT. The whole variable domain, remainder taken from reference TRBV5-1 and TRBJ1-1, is KAGVTQTPRYLIKTRGQQVTLSCSPISGHRSVSWYQQTPGQGLQFLFEYFSETQRNKGNFPGRFSGRQFSNSRSEMNVSTLELGDSALYLCASSLDAGTEAFFGQGTRLTVV.

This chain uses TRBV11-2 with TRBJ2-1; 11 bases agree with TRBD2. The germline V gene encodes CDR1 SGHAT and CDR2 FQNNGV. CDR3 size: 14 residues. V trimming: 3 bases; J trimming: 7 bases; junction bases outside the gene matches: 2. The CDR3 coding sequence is TGTGCCAGCAGCTTGGGGACTAGCGGTAATGAGCAGTTCTTC. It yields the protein CASSLGTSGNEQFF.

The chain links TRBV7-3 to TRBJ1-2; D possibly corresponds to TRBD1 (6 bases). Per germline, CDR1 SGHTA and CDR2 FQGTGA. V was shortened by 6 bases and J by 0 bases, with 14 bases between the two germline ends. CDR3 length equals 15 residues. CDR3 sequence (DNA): TGTGCCAGCAGTCCAGGGGCAGGGACTAACTATGGCTACACCTTC. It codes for CASSPGAGTNYGYTF.

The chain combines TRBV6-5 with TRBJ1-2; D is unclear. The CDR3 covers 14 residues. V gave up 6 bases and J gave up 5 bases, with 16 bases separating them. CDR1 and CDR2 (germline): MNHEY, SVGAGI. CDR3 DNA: TGTGCCAGCAGCACGGCCATTGCGGGGTATGGCTACACCTTC. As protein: CASSTAIAGYGYTF.

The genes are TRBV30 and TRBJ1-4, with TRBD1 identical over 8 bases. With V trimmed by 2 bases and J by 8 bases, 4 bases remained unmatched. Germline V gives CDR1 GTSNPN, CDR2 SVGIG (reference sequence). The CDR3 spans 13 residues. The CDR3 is CAWSWTGTEKLFF. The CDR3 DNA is TGTGCCTGGAGTTGGACAGGGACGGAAAAACTGTTTTTT. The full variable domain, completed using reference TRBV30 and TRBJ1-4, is SQTIHQWPATLVQPVGSPLSLECTVEGTSNPNLYWYRQAAGRGLQLLFYSVGIGQISSEVPQNLSASRPQDRQFILSSKKLLLSDSGFYLCAWSWTGTEKLFFGSGTQLSVL.

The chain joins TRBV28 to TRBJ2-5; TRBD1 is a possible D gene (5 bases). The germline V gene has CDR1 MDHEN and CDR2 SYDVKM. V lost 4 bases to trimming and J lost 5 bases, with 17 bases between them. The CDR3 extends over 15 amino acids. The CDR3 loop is CASSSPSREGETQYF. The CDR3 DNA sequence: TGTGCCAGCAGTTCCCCAAGCAGGGAAGGGGAGACCCAGTACTTC.

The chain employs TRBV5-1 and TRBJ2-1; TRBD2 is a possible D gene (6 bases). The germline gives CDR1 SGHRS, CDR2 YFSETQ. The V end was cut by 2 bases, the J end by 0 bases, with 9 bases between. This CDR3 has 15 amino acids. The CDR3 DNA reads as TGCGCCAGCAGCTTAGGGACTGGCTCCTACAATGAGCAGTTCTTC. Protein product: CASSLGTGSYNEQFF.

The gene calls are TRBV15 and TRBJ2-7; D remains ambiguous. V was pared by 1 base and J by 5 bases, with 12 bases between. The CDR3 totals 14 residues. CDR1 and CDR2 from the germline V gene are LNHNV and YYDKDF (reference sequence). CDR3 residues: CATSRGDVSDEQYF. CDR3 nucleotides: TGTGCCACCAGCAGAGGCGATGTCTCGGACGAGCAGTACTTC. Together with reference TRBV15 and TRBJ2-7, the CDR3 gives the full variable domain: DAMVIQNPRYQVTQFGKPVTLSCSQTLNHNVMYWYQQKSSQAPKLLFHYYDKDFNNEADTPDNFQSRRPNTSFCFLDIRSPGLGDTAMYLCATSRGDVSDEQYFGPGTRLTVT.

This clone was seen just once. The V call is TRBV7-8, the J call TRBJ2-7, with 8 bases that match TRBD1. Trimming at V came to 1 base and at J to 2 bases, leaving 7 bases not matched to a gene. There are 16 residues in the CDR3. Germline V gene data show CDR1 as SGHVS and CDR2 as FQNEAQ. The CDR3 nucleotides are TGTGCCAGCAGCTTAGGAGGTCGACAGGGGACCTACGAGCAGTACTTC. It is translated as CASSLGGRQGTYEQYF.

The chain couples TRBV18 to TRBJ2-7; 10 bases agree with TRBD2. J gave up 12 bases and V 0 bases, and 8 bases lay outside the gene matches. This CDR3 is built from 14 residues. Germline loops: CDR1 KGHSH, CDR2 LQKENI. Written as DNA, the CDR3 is TGTGCCAGCTCACCACCGCGCCTAGCGGGAGTAAGGTACTTC. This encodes CASSPPRLAGVRYF.

The chain's CDR3 is CASSLNIQETQYF. The CDR3 nucleotides read TGCGCCAGCAGCTTGAACATCCAAGAGACCCAGTACTTC. The chain joins TRBV5-1 to TRBJ2-5; D gene ambiguous. V lost 1 base and J lost 1, with 5 bases in between. CDR3 length: 13 amino acids. Looked up from germline, CDR1 is SGHRS and CDR2 is YFSETQ.

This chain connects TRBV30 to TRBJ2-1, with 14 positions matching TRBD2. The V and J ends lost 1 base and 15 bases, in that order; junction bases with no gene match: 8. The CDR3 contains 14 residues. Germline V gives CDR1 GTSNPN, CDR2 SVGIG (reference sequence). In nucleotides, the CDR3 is TGTGCCTGGAGTGGTGGGACTAGCGGGAGAAAGTGGTTCTTC. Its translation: CAWSGGTSGRKWFF.

Written as DNA, the CDR3 is TGTGCCAGCAACAGGAACACTGAAGCTTTCTTT. Protein: CASNRNTEAFF. The chain couples TRBV25-1 to TRBJ1-1; D gene uncertain. Trimming stripped 7 bases from V and 1 base from J, with 4 bases between. Germline values: CDR1 MGHDK, CDR2 SYGVNS. This CDR3 has 11 residues.

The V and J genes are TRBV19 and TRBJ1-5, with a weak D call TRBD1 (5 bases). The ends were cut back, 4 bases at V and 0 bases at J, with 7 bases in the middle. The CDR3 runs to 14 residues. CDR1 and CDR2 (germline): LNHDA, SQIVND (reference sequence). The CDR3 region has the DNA TGTGCCAGTAGTAGCAGGGATAGCAATCAGCCCCAGCATTTT. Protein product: CASSSRDSNQPQHF.